This T cell receptor beta chain is drawn from a study of T cells in Graves' hyperthyroidism and ophthalmopathy. The source material, RNA transcripts, was used to amplify TCR beta CDR3 regions. The HTBI primer set was used in a first-round RT-PCR of the TCR CDR3. TCRdb independently ran MiXCR on the multiplex PCR reads; one entry per CDR3 protein. The sample lists around 380,000 distinct CDR3 sequences, roughly 13% seen once, with less than 25% in the top ten. The V and J ends lost 3 bases and 7 bases respectively, with 21 bases between them. CDR1 MDHEN and CDR2 SYDVKM come from the germline V gene. The CDR3 runs 17 residues. This clonotype appeared many times.

The receptor comes from a young man with Graves' hyperthyroidism that later progressed to Graves' ophthalmopathy. The specimen was blood. The chain recombines TRBV28 with TRBJ1-4; tentative D call: TRBD1 (6 bases). CDR3 bases: TGTGCCAGCAGTTTCCTCACCTCAGGGGAACGGGTTGAAAAACTGTTTTTT. This translates into CASSFLTSGERVEKLFF.